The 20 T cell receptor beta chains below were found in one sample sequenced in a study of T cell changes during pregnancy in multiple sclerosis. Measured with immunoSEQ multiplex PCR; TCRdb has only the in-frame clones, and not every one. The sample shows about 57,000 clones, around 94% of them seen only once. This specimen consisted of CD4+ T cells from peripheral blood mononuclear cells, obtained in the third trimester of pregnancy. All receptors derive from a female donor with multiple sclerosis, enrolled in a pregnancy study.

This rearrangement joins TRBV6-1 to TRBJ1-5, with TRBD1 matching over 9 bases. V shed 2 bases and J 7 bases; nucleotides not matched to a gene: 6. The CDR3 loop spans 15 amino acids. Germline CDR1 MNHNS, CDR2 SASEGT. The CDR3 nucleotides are TGTGCCAGCAGTGAAACAGGGGGCGCGGGCCAGCCCCAGCATTTT. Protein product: CASSETGGAGQPQHF.

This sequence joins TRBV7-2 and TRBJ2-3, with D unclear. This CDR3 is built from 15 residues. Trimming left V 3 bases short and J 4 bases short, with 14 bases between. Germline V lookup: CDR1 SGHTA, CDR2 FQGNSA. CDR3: CASSFDSPGSDTQYF. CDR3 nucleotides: TGTGCCAGCAGCTTTGATAGCCCCGGCTCAGATACGCAGTATTTT.

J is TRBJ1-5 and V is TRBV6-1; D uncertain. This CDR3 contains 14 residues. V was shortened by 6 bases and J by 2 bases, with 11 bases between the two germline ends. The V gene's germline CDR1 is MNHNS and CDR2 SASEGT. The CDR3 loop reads CASRIGAGNQPQHF. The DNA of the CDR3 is TGTGCCAGCAGAATAGGAGCGGGCAATCAGCCCCAGCATTTT.

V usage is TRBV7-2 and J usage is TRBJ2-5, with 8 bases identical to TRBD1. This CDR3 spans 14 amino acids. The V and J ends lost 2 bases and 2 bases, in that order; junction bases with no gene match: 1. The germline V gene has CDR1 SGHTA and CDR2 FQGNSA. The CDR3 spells CASSLTGGQETQYF. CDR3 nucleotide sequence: TGTGCCAGCAGCTTAACAGGGGGACAAGAGACCCAGTACTTC.

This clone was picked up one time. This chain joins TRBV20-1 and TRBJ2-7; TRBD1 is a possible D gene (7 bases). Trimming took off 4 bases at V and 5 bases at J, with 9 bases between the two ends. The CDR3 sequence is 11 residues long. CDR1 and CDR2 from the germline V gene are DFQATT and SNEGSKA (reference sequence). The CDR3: CSATRGDEQYF. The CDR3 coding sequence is TGCAGTGCTACCAGGGGGGACGAGCAGTACTTC.

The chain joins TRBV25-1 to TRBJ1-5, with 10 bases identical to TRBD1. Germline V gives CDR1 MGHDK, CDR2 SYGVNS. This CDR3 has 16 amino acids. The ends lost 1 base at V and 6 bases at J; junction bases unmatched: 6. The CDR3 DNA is TGTGCCAGCAGTGAATTTGGAGGACAGGGGGTTCAGCCCCAGCATTTT. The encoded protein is CASSEFGGQGVQPQHF.

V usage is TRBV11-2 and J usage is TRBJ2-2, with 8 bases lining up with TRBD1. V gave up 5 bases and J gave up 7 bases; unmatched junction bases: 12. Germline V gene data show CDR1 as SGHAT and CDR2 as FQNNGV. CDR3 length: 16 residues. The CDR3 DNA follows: TGTGCCAGCAGCCTAATGGCAGGGGGCGAGGGCGGGGAGCTGTTTTTT. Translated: CASSLMAGGEGGELFF.

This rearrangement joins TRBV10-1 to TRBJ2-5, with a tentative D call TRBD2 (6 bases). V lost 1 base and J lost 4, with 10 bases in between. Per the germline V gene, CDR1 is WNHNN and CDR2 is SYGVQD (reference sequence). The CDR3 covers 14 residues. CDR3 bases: TGCGCCAGCAGTGAGTGGGGACTGACAGAGACCCAGTACTTC. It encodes CASSEWGLTETQYF.

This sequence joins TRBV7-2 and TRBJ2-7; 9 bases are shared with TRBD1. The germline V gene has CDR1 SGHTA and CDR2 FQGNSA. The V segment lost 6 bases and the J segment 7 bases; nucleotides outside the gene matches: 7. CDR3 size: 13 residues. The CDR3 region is CASRRTGVGEQYF. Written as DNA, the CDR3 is TGTGCCAGCAGACGGACAGGGGTGGGGGAGCAGTACTTC.

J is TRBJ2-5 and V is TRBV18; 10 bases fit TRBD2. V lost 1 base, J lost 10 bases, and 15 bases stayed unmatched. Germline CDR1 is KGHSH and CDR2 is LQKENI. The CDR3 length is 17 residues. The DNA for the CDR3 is TGTGCCAGCTCACCACTAAAAACTCCAGCGGGAGGGGTAGGCCAGTACTTC. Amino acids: CASSPLKTPAGGVGQYF.

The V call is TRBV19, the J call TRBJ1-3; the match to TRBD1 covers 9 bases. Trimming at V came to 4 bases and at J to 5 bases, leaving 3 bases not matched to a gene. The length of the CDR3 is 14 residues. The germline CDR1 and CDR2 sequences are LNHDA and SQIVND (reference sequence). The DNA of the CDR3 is TGTGCCAGTAGTACTGGGACAGGGAGAAACACCATATATTTT. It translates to CASSTGTGRNTIYF.

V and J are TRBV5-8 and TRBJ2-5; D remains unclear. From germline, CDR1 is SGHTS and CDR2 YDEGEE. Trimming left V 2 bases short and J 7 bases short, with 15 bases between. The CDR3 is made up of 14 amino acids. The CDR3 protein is CASSFEISSGTQYF. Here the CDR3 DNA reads TGTGCCAGCAGCTTCGAGATTTCGTCTGGGACCCAGTACTTC.

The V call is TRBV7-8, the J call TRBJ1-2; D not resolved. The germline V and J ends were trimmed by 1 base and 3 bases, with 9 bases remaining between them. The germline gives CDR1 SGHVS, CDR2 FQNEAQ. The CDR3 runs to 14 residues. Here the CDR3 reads CASSLGQIDYGYTF. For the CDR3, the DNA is TGTGCCAGCAGCTTAGGGCAAATTGACTATGGCTACACCTTC.

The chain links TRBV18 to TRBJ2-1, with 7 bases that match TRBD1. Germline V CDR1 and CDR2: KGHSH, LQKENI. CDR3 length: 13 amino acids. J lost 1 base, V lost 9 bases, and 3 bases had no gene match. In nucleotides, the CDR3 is TGTGCCAGTCAGGGGGAGTCCTACAATGAGCAGTTCTTC. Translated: CASQGESYNEQFF.

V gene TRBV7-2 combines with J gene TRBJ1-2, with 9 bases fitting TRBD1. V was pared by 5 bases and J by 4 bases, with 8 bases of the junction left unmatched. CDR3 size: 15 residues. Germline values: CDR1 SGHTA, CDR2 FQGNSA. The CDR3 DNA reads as TGTGCCAGCAGCATTGACAGGGGGAAGGGCTATGGCTACACCTTC. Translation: CASSIDRGKGYGYTF. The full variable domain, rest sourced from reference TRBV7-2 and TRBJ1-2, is GAGVSQSPSNKVTEKGKDVELRCDPISGHTALYWYRQSLGQGLEFLIYFQGNSAPDKSGLPSDRFSAERTGGSVSTLTIQRTQQEDSAVYLCASSIDRGKGYGYTFGSGTRLTVV.

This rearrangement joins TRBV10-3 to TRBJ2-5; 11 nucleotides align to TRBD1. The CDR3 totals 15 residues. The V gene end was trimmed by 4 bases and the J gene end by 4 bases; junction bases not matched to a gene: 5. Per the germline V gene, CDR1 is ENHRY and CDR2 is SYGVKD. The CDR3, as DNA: TGTGCCATCAGTGCCGGACAGGGGGCGGGAGAGACCCAGTACTTC. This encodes CAISAGQGAGETQYF.

CDR3 amino acids: CASSLIRLGGSYEQYF. In DNA, the CDR3 is TGCGCCAGCAGCTTGATAAGATTGGGGGGCTCCTACGAGCAGTACTTC. V and J are TRBV5-1 and TRBJ2-7; TRBD2 might be the D (6 bases). The CDR3 has 16 amino acids. Looked up from germline, CDR1 is SGHRS and CDR2 is YFSETQ. Trimming stripped 1 base from V and 0 bases from J, with 14 bases between.

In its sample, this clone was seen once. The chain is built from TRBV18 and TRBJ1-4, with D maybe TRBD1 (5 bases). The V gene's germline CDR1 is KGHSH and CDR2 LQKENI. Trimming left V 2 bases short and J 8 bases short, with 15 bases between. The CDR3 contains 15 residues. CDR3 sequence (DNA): TGTGCCAGCTCACCAGGCTTTGCAGGGAACGAAAAACTGTTTTTT. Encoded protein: CASSPGFAGNEKLFF.

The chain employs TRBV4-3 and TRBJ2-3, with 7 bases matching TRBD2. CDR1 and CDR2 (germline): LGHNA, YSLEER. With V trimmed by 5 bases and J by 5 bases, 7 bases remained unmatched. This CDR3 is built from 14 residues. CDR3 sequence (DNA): TGCGCCAGCAGCGCTCGGGGAGGGTTAGATACGCAGTATTTT. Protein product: CASSARGGLDTQYF.

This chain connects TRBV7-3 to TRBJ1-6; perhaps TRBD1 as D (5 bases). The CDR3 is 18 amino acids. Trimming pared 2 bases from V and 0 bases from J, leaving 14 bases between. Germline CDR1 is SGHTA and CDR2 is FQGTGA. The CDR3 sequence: CASSLWDLQSSYNSPLHF. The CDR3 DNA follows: TGTGCCAGCAGCTTATGGGACTTACAGAGCTCCTATAATTCACCCCTCCACTTT.